The subject of this entry is one TCR beta chain. No antigen is known for it. This entry belongs to a study of somatic mutations in cytotoxic T cells in rheumatoid arthritis. Study-wide background: Patients gave 30 ml EDTA peripheral blood immediately after diagnosis, prior to starting treatment.

Study-level results: Rising age went with increasing CD8+ clonality in rheumatoid arthritis patients; healthy controls showed no such increase. The antigen targets of the expanded CD8+ clones were unknown.

Sequenced by immunoSEQ multiplex PCR; TCRdb stores in-frame clones only, minus some. The table lists some 20,000 clones, over 80% of them singletons. Germline trimming cut 8 bases from V and 6 bases from J; bases unmatched to any gene: 3. The germline gives CDR1 SGHTS, CDR2 YDEGEE. The CDR3 is 13 amino acids. This receptor was taken from an adult with rheumatoid arthritis. The sequenced sample consisted of CD8+ T cells sorted from blood. The rearrangement uses TRBV5-8 and TRBJ2-1; TRBD2 matches at 12 bases. CDR3 DNA sequence: TGTGCCAGGAGGACTAGCGGGACCAATGAGCAGTTCTTC. Translating it yields CARRTSGTNEQFF.